The 15 T cell receptor beta chains below all came from one sample that was sequenced in a study of cytomegalovirus exposure and HLA in healthy donors. It was with 60 Vbeta and 13 Jbeta primers that the PCR ran. The table came from immunoSEQ multiplex PCR; TCRdb's copy has only in-frame clones and leaves some out. The data contain more than 85,000 clones, 76% of them singletons. Sequenced sample: PBMCs. The receptors were gathered from a man younger than 40 in good health and CMV-seropositive.

The chain links TRBV27 to TRBJ2-5; D is uncertain. Judging by the DNA end, TRBJ2-7 fits better; the J call may be wrong. Germline CDR1 MNHEY, CDR2 SMNVEV (reference sequence). The CDR3 runs 15 residues. The CDR3 here is CASRETKGSSYEQYF. The CDR3 DNA sequence: TGTGCCAGCAGGGAAACTAAAGGAAGCTCCTACGAGCAGTACTTC.

As to this clone: Additional DNA sequences in this sample encode the identical CDR3. CDR3 nucleotides: TGCGCCAGCAGCTTGGGACAGGGGAGTTACGAGCAGTACTTC. Translated: CASSLGQGSYEQYF. The rearrangement links TRBV5-1 to TRBJ2-7; TRBD1 matches at 8 bases. Germline CDR1 reads SGHRS; CDR2 reads YFSETQ. The CDR3 is made up of 14 amino acids. Unmatched junction bases numbered 3, after V lost 0 bases and J lost 4 bases.

The chain is built from TRBV30 and TRBJ1-5; D might be TRBD1 (5 bases). CDR1 is GTSNPN, CDR2 SVGIG, per germline (reference sequence). The CDR3 is made up of 14 amino acids. V was shortened by 0 bases and J by 2 bases, with 8 bases between the two germline ends. CDR3 loop: CAWSVQAGNQPQHF. The CDR3 DNA is TGTGCCTGGAGTGTACAGGCCGGCAATCAGCCCCAGCATTTT.

This chain links TRBV14 with TRBJ1-6; D is undetermined. The CDR3 runs to 16 residues. V was trimmed by 1 base and J by 7 bases, leaving 14 bases between them. Germline CDR1 is SGHDN and CDR2 is FVKESK. DNA of the CDR3: TGTGCCAGCAGCCAAGGCGGGCCTCCCGGCAATTCACCCCTCCACTTT. It codes for CASSQGGPPGNSPLHF.

This chain joins TRBV27 and TRBJ2-5; TRBD1 matches 10 bases. The DNA end is a closer match to TRBJ2-7, so the J assignment may be wrong. Germline CDR1 is MNHEY and CDR2 is SMNVEV (reference sequence). The CDR3 consists of 14 residues. The CDR3 here is CASRGQGSPYEQYF. In DNA form, the CDR3 reads TGTGCCAGCAGGGGACAGGGGTCGCCCTACGAGCAGTACTTC.

This chain joins TRBV6-5 and TRBJ1-5, with D unclear. V was clipped by 5 bases and J by 5 bases, with 10 bases between them. Germline CDR1 is MNHEY and CDR2 is SVGAGI. This CDR3 has 13 residues. CDR3 residues: CASSPQRDQPQHF. CDR3 nucleotide sequence: TGTGCCAGCAGTCCCCAGAGGGATCAGCCCCAGCATTTT.

This clone has a handful of counts. The V gene is TRBV4-1, the J gene TRBJ2-1, with 8 bases aligning to TRBD1. This CDR3 is built from 17 residues. Trimming removed 0 bases from V and 7 bases from J; junction bases left unmatched: 11. Germline V gene sequence: CDR1 MGHRA, CDR2 YSYEKL. CDR3 sequence: CASSQDQGRGQINEQFF. The CDR3 bases are TGCGCCAGCAGCCAAGACCAAGGCAGGGGGCAGATAAATGAGCAGTTCTTC.

V is TRBV6-1 and J is TRBJ1-5, with TRBD1 matching 9 bases. The J segment lost 2 bases and the V segment lost 8 bases, leaving 7 bases of the junction unmatched. Looked up from germline, CDR1 is MNHNS and CDR2 is SASEGT. This CDR3 contains 15 residues. CDR3 sequence (DNA): TGTGCCAGCGGGAGGACAGGGGCCCGCAATCAGCCCCAGCATTTT. Translating gives CASGRTGARNQPQHF.

The rearrangement joins TRBV19 to TRBJ2-5; D might be TRBD1 (6 bases). Trimming cost V 7 bases and J 9 bases, with 18 bases left between them. The CDR3 loop spans 13 amino acids. Germline V gene data show CDR1 as LNHDA and CDR2 as SQIVND (reference sequence). CDR3 loop: CASMDSNTQAQYF. The CDR3 DNA sequence: TGTGCCAGTATGGACAGCAATACTCAAGCCCAGTACTTC.

The chain joins TRBV7-6 to TRBJ1-4; D uncertain. CDR1 SGHVS and CDR2 FNYEAQ come from the germline V gene. There are 14 residues in the CDR3. V lost 5 bases and J lost 7, with 14 bases in between. This chain's CDR3 is CASSLSSRAEKLFF. In DNA form, the CDR3 reads TGTGCCAGCAGCCTAAGTTCGCGTGCTGAAAAACTGTTTTTT.

This clone has a single count. V is TRBV27 and J is TRBJ2-2, with D uncertain. The length of the CDR3 is 15 residues. CDR1 MNHEY and CDR2 SMNVEV come from the germline V gene (reference sequence). V lost 2 bases to trimming and J lost 7 bases, with 14 bases between them. DNA of the CDR3: TGTGCCAGCAGTTTAAGCGCCCTAGATGTCGGGGAGCTGTTTTTT. This translates into CASSLSALDVGELFF.

The table lists this clone with a count of one. The chain uses TRBV7-9 and TRBJ1-1, with a tentative D call TRBD1 (6 bases). V shed 5 bases and J shed 1 base, with 17 bases lying between them. CDR1 is SEHNR and CDR2 is FQNEAQ in the germline V gene (reference sequence). The CDR3 runs to 16 residues. The CDR3 DNA sequence: TGTGCCAGCAGCCCCACCTGGACAGCCAAGAACACTGAAGCTTTCTTT. Protein product: CASSPTWTAKNTEAFF.

The chain employs TRBV9 and TRBJ2-7; TRBD1 matches 9 bases. V lost 3 bases, J lost 2 bases, and 3 bases stayed unmatched. CDR3 length: 14 residues. Germline V lookup: CDR1 SGDLS, CDR2 YYNGEE. This chain's CDR3 is CASSAGTGPYEQYF. The CDR3 region has the DNA TGTGCCAGCAGCGCCGGGACAGGGCCCTACGAGCAGTACTTC.

The V gene is TRBV19, the J gene TRBJ2-5; D is ambiguous. This CDR3 contains 12 residues. From germline, CDR1 is LNHDA and CDR2 SQIVND (reference sequence). With 5 bases removed from V and 2 bases from J, the gap between germline ends came to 6 bases. CDR3 loop: CASSRWQETQYF. For the CDR3, the DNA is TGTGCCAGTAGTCGGTGGCAAGAGACCCAGTACTTC.

The chain uses TRBV19 and TRBJ2-1; 7 nucleotides align to TRBD1. V dropped 6 bases and J dropped 4; count of bases not matched to a gene: 12. Germline values: CDR1 LNHDA, CDR2 SQIVND (reference sequence). The CDR3 extends over 16 amino acids. The CDR3 loop reads CASRPGSGQIYNEQFF. In DNA form, the CDR3 reads TGTGCCAGTAGGCCAGGGTCGGGACAGATATACAATGAGCAGTTCTTC.